What follows are 5 T cell receptor beta chains derived from one specimen sequenced in a study of blood T cell repertoires in COVID-19 (dated by TCRdb to between 2020 and 2021). Libraries were prepared through the immunoSEQ multiplex PCR assay. What TCRdb holds here is the immuneACCESS table cut down to in-frame rearrangements. Part of the clones is not present; checked against another copy, under half of the missing clones reflect an unresolved V gene, and the others are unexplained. This sample holds approximately 190,000 clones; 70% to 85% were observed only once. Of the sample, approximately 5.4% falls within the top ten clones. Sample: peripheral blood. The receptors originated from a woman in her twenties or thirties with acute or convalescent COVID-19.

This clone came up a few times. This chain joins TRBV6-1 and TRBJ2-7; TRBD1 is a possible D gene (6 bases). CDR3 length equals 14 residues. V lost 1 base, J lost 2 bases, and 9 bases lay in between. CDR1 and CDR2 (germline): MNHNS, SASEGT. The CDR3 spells CASSEGQDPYEQYF. The CDR3 DNA reads TGTGCCAGCAGTGAAGGACAGGATCCCTACGAGCAGTACTTC.

This clone was observed a few times. The chain has TRBV2 and TRBJ1-1; weak D call: TRBD1 (5 bases). The CDR3 runs 14 residues. Per the germline V gene, CDR1 is SNHLY and CDR2 is FYNNEI. V shed 2 bases and J shed 7 bases, with 14 bases lying between them. DNA of the CDR3: TGTGCCAGCAGTGAATGGAACAGGATTCATGAAGCTTTCTTT. This encodes CASSEWNRIHEAFF.

This sequence joins TRBV9 and TRBJ2-3; D perhaps matches TRBD2 (5 bases). V lost 3 bases, J lost 8 bases, and 22 bases lay in between. The CDR3 runs 16 residues. The V gene's germline CDR1 is SGDLS and CDR2 YYNGEE. The CDR3 nucleotides read TGTGCCAGCAGCGCCGAGGCGCTAGAAGCGGTCGGTACGCAGTATTTT. This codes for CASSAEALEAVGTQYF.

The chain has TRBV2 and TRBJ2-1; D is unresolved. Germline CDR1 and CDR2: SNHLY and FYNNEI. V was trimmed by 5 bases and J by 0 bases, leaving 11 bases between them. The CDR3 extends over 15 amino acids. The CDR3 nucleotides are TGTGCCAGCAGTTTAGCTGCCAGCTCCTACAATGAGCAGTTCTTC. Its protein product is CASSLAASSYNEQFF.

CDR3 protein: CASSLVQGRDSPLHF. The CDR3 DNA sequence: TGTGCCAGCAGCTTAGTGCAGGGGCGGGATTCACCCCTCCACTTT. The gene calls are TRBV7-6 and TRBJ1-6; perhaps TRBD1 as D (6 bases). The CDR3 extends over 15 amino acids. Germline CDR1 SGHVS, CDR2 FNYEAQ. Trimming took 1 base from V and 8 from J, leaving 12 bases between them.